The rows below give T cell receptor beta chains drawn from one sample of a study of cytomegalovirus exposure and HLA in healthy donors. Method: immunoSEQ multiplex PCR; TCRdb's copy keeps in-frame clones and lacks some. This table has roughly 200,000 clones, about 82% appearing once. Sequencing was carried out using PBMCs. These receptors were taken from a woman aged 45-60 years in good health and CMV-seronegative. Each CDR3 is given with its conserved first and last residue. A D gene is named only where the DNA matches it firmly. Clone size, where shown, is once, few, many, or a class for clones that have expanded.

TRBV28	-	TRBJ1-1	-	TGTGCCAGCAGTTTAAGGGGCTACGGCACTGAAGCTTTCTTT	CASSLRGYGTEAFF
TRBV6-1	few	TRBJ2-2	-	TGTGCCAGCAGTGGGACATCGGGTGTCACCGGGGAGCTGTTTTTT	CASSGTSGVTGELFF
TRBV28	-	TRBJ1-3	TRBD1	TGTGCCAGCCTCCCCCACAGGGGGGCTGGAAACACCATATATTTT	CASLPHRGAGNTIYF
TRBV5-5	-	TRBJ2-1	TRBD1	TGTGCCAGCAGCGGTCCGGGACAGGGGTACAATGAGCAGTTCTTC	CASSGPGQGYNEQFF
TRBV6-1	-	TRBJ2-7	-	TGTGCCAGCAGTGACCCCAGGGGCAGGAAACCCTACGAGCAGTACTTC	CASSDPRGRKPYEQYF
TRBV10-1	-	TRBJ2-1	TRBD2	TGCGCCAGCAGTGCCCCGGGAGCGGGGCGGATTGAGCAGTTCTTC	CASSAPGAGRIEQFF
TRBV27	-	TRBJ2-5	-	TGTGCCAGCAGTTTCCTCAGAAATCCCCTTGAGACCCAGTACTTC	CASSFLRNPLETQYF
TRBV5-6	-	TRBJ1-1	-	TGTGCCAGCAGCTTAATAAGGGGGAATCTGAACACTGAAGCTTTCTTT	CASSLIRGNLNTEAFF
TRBV28	-	TRBJ1-2	-	TGTTCCCCGGGAGACTATGGCTACACCTTC	CSPGDYGYTF
TRBV28	-	TRBJ1-1	TRBD1	TGTGCCAGCAGTCAGGGGACAGGGGACACTGAAGCTTTCTTT	CASSQGTGDTEAFF
TRBV7-9	-	TRBJ2-7	TRBD1	TGTGCCAGCAGGTCGGACAGGGCCTACGAGCAGTACTTC	CASRSDRAYEQYF
TRBV11-2	-	TRBJ2-4	-	TGTGCCAGCAGCTTAGATTCAGGACAACAGTACTTC	CASSLDSGQQYF
TRBV7-2	-	TRBJ2-1	-	TGTGCCAGCAGCTTAGCCGGGAACTACAATGAGCAGTTCTTC	CASSLAGNYNEQFF
TRBV27	-	TRBJ2-1	-	TGTGCCAGCAGTTTACGGGAAAGCAGTGAGCAGTTCTTC	CASSLRESSEQFF
TRBV7-9	-	TRBJ2-7	-	TGTGCCAGCAGTTTTAGGGGGGGGGACGGCTCCTACGAGCAGTACTTC	CASSFRGGDGSYEQYF
TRBV15	-	TRBJ2-2	-	TGTGCCACCAGCAGGGAGCTAGTGAGGTTCGCCGGGGAGCTGTTTTTT	CATSRELVRFAGELFF
TRBV5-1	once	TRBJ2-2	TRBD1	TGCGCCAGCAGCTCAGACAGGGGGGCGAACACCGGGGAGCTGTTTTTT	CASSSDRGANTGELFF
TRBV28	-	TRBJ1-4	-	TGTGCCACCGGGAATGAAAAACTGTTTTTT	CATGNEKLFF
TRBV10-1	-	TRBJ2-1	TRBD2	TGCGCCAGCAGCGACGGCAGGGGGACTAGCGGTAACAATGAGCAGTTCTTC	CASSDGRGTSGNNEQFF
TRBV10-3	-	TRBJ2-7	-	TGTGCCATCAGTGTCAGGGTCGACGAGCAGTACTTC	CAISVRVDEQYF
TRBV19	-	TRBJ2-3	-	TGTGCCAGTAGTATTGTTGTCCCCCCGGATACGCAGTATTTT	CASSIVVPPDTQYF
TRBV29-1	-	TRBJ2-3	-	TGCAGCGGGGGCAGGGCTGGAAAAGATACGCAGTATTTT	CSGGRAGKDTQYF
TRBV2	-	TRBJ2-5	-	TGTGCCAGCAGCCCCACCGGGGGAGAGACCCAGTACTTC	CASSPTGGETQYF
TRBV27	-	TRBJ2-3	TRBD2	TGTGCCAGCAGCCCCGGGACTAGCGGGGTTAATACGCAGTATTTT	CASSPGTSGVNTQYF
TRBV7-3	-	TRBJ2-1	TRBD2	TGTGCCAGCAGCGAAGGACTAGCGGGAGCAGCTGAGCAGTTCTTC	CASSEGLAGAAEQFF
TRBV28	-	TRBJ1-4	-	TGTGCCAGCAGTCGGGAGGAGGTTAATGAAAAACTGTTTTTT	CASSREEVNEKLFF
TRBV5-1	-	TRBJ2-7	TRBD2	TGCGCCAGCAGCACAACTAGCGGAGGAGCGGTGTCCGAGCAGTACTTC	CASSTTSGGAVSEQYF